This is a list of T cell receptor beta chains from one sample in a study of molecular identifiers for immune sequencing clone quantification. TCRdb reprocessed the PCR reads with MiXCR, giving one entry per CDR3 protein. The sample comprises 400,000 to 600,000 distinct CDR3 sequences, around 23% of which are singletons, and around 0.76% rests with the top ten. Sequenced: naive CD8+ T cells from blood, with Jurkat cell RNA spiked in. The receptors stem from a human donor in good health. Some libraries in this study had Jurkat cell RNA spiked in. The CDR3 runs from the conserved cysteine through the conserved F or W. D genes are given only for firm matches. Clone size is given for some rows only: seen once, a few or many times, or a class if the clone is expanded.

V gene,D gene,J gene,clone size,CDR3 protein,CDR3 DNA
TRBV19,-,TRBJ2-5,-,CASSMHQGIPETQYF,TGTGCCAGTAGTATGCACCAGGGGATACCAGAGACCCAGTACTTC
TRBV24-1,-,TRBJ2-1,many,CATSDFAGNEQFF,TGTGCCACCAGTGATTTTGCCGGGAATGAGCAGTTCTTC
TRBV5-4,-,TRBJ1-1,few,CASSYGGMTEAFF,TGTGCCAGCAGCTACGGGGGTATGACTGAAGCTTTCTTT
TRBV11-2,-,TRBJ2-7,few,CASSYDSPHEQYF,TGTGCCAGCAGCTACGACAGTCCCCACGAGCAGTACTTC
TRBV7-9,-,TRBJ2-3,many,CASSSGTPTDTQYF,TGTGCCAGCAGCTCCGGGACCCCCACAGATACGCAGTATTTT
TRBV30,TRBD2,TRBJ2-3,-,CAWSGSGASTDTQYF,TGTGCCTGGAGTGGTAGCGGGGCTAGCACAGATACGCAGTATTTT
TRBV20-1,-,TRBJ2-5,few,CSASAAPFEETQYF,TGCAGTGCTAGCGCGGCCCCTTTCGAAGAGACCCAGTACTTC
TRBV27,TRBD2,TRBJ2-1,few,CASRKLAGGNNEQFF,TGTGCCAGCAGAAAACTAGCGGGGGGTAACAATGAGCAGTTCTTC
TRBV11-2,-,TRBJ1-1,-,CASSQSISTGNTEAFF,TGTGCCAGCAGCCAAAGTATATCGACAGGGAACACTGAAGCTTTCTTT
TRBV2,-,TRBJ1-1,-,CAIVVRGASRNTEAFF,TGTGCCATCGTCGTGCGAGGCGCGTCGAGGAACACTGAAGCTTTCTTT
TRBV7-8,TRBD1,TRBJ2-7,-,CASSERDRVYEQYF,TGTGCCAGCAGCGAGAGGGACAGGGTTTACGAGCAGTACTTC
TRBV4-1,-,TRBJ1-1,many,CASSQGTVTEAFF,TGCGCCAGCAGCCAAGGCACAGTGACTGAAGCTTTCTTT
TRBV20-1,-,TRBJ1-1,-,CSARDRMDQRLNTEAFF,TGCAGTGCTAGAGATAGAATGGATCAGAGGTTGAACACTGAAGCTTTCTTT
TRBV20-1,-,TRBJ2-2,-,CSAQRGNTGELLF,TGCAGTGCTCAGAGGGGGAACACCGGGGAGCTGTTATTT
TRBV12-3/TRBV12-4,-,TRBJ1-1,many,CASSLWGTEAFF,TGTGCCAGCAGTTTATGGGGCACTGAAGCTTTCTTT
TRBV20-1,-,TRBJ2-7,-,CSARPGDRDEQYF,TGCAGTGCTAGACCCGGGGATAGGGACGAGCAGTACTTC
TRBV7-9,TRBD1,TRBJ1-1,many,CASSLARTGSTEAFF,TGTGCCAGCAGCTTAGCGAGGACAGGGTCGACTGAAGCTTTCTTT
TRBV12-3/TRBV12-4,TRBD1,TRBJ2-3,-,CASSGTGGLTDTQYF,TGTGCCAGCAGCGGGACAGGGGGGCTGACAGATACGCAGTATTTT
TRBV4-1,-,TRBJ1-5,few,CASSQGAQPQHF,TGCGCCAGCAGCCAAGGTGCTCAGCCCCAGCATTTT
TRBV5-1,-,TRBJ2-6,few,CASLPGTSSGANVLTF,TGCGCCAGCCTCCCGGGGACAAGCTCTGGGGCCAACGTCCTGACTTTC
TRBV27,TRBD2,TRBJ2-7,-,CASSPPGLVVYEQYF,TGTGCCAGCAGCCCCCCGGGACTAGTGGTGTACGAGCAGTACTTC
TRBV4-3,-,TRBJ2-7,once,CASSQDWRGLTYEQYF,TGCGCCAGCAGCCAAGACTGGCGGGGCTTAACCTACGAGCAGTACTTC
TRBV29-1,-,TRBJ2-2,many,CSVFANTGELFF,TGCAGCGTTTTTGCGAACACCGGGGAGCTGTTTTTT
TRBV6-5,-,TRBJ2-2,many,CASRLYPNHPTGELFF,TGTGCCAGCAGACTCTACCCAAATCATCCAACCGGGGAGCTGTTTTTT
TRBV21-1,-,TRBJ2-3,few,CANGLAGVNTQYF,TGTGCCAATGGACTAGCGGGAGTTAATACGCAGTATTTT
TRBV10-3,-,TRBJ1-2,many,CAISESIRSNYGYTF,TGTGCCATCAGTGAGTCGATACGGTCAAACTATGGCTACACCTTC
TRBV5-4,TRBD2,TRBJ2-7,many,CASSLDGGTYEQYF,TGTGCCAGCAGCTTGGACGGGGGGACCTACGAGCAGTACTTC
TRBV6-5,TRBD1,TRBJ1-4,many,CASSYSWDRGDEKLFF,TGTGCCAGCAGTTACTCCTGGGACAGGGGGGATGAAAAACTGTTTTTT
TRBV7-9,-,TRBJ2-7,few,CASSPTGNHEQYF,TGTGCCAGCAGCCCGACCGGGAACCACGAGCAGTACTTC
TRBV11-2,TRBD2,TRBJ2-7,many,CASSLVLASEQYF,TGTGCCAGCAGCTTAGTACTAGCGAGCGAGCAGTACTTC
TRBV19,TRBD1,TRBJ2-7,many,CASSSPGQTYEQYF,TGTGCCAGTAGTTCGCCGGGACAGACCTACGAGCAGTACTTC
TRBV19,TRBD2,TRBJ2-4,-,CASSDPWEGFFYF,TGTGCCAGTAGTGACCCCTGGGAGGGTTTCTTCTACTTC
TRBV28,-,TRBJ2-7,many,CASSSLGSRSYEQYF,TGTGCCAGCAGCTCGTTGGGTTCTCGCTCCTACGAGCAGTACTTC
TRBV11-2,-,TRBJ2-1,few,CASSFYPAGRDEQFF,TGTGCCAGCAGCTTCTACCCAGCGGGCCGGGATGAGCAGTTCTTC
TRBV4-1,TRBD2,TRBJ2-2,-,CASSRVLAGHPTNTGELFF,TGCGCCAGCAGCCGAGTCTTAGCGGGACACCCGACGAACACCGGGGAGCTGTTTTTT
TRBV29-1,-,TRBJ2-3,many,CSVEVIPDTQYF,TGCAGCGTTGAAGTCATTCCAGATACGCAGTATTTT
TRBV29-1,-,TRBJ2-2,many,CSVEIAAANTGELFF,TGCAGCGTTGAAATCGCAGCCGCGAACACCGGGGAGCTGTTTTTT
TRBV30,-,TRBJ1-4,-,CAWSVYNEKLFF,TGTGCCTGGAGTGTGTATAATGAAAAACTGTTTTTT
TRBV19,-,TRBJ1-5,-,CASSIGTVTSNQPQHF,TGTGCCAGTAGTATAGGGACAGTGACCTCAAATCAGCCCCAGCATTTT
TRBV4-3,-,TRBJ1-1,-,CASSQVAEGTEAFF,TGCGCCAGCAGCCAAGTCGCAGAGGGGACTGAAGCTTTCTTT
TRBV28,TRBD2,TRBJ2-7,-,CASSSIAGVRSTYEQYF,TGTGCCAGCAGTTCGATTGCGGGGGTAAGGTCCACCTACGAGCAGTACTTC
TRBV20-1,-,TRBJ1-4,many,CSARPRGVGEKLFF,TGCTCCGCCAGACCCAGGGGCGTAGGCGAAAAACTGTTTTTT
TRBV14,TRBD1,TRBJ2-7,many,CASSHRDRGYEQYF,TGTGCCAGCAGCCACCGGGACAGGGGTTACGAGCAGTACTTC
TRBV4-1,-,TRBJ1-4,few,CASSQWTSLGEKLFF,TGCGCCAGCAGCCAATGGACAAGCCTAGGAGAAAAACTGTTTTTT
TRBV28,-,TRBJ2-6,few,CASSDSLGANVLTF,TGTGCCAGCAGTGACAGCCTGGGGGCCAACGTCCTGACTTTC
TRBV20-1,-,TRBJ2-7,few,CSARGGGEYEQYF,TGCAGTGCGAGAGGGGGAGGAGAGTACGAGCAGTACTTC
TRBV12-3/TRBV12-4,TRBD1,TRBJ1-1,many,CASSHGQDNTEAFF,TGTGCCAGCAGTCATGGACAGGATAACACTGAAGCTTTCTTT
TRBV5-4,-,TRBJ1-2,many,CASSPRADLTFYGYTF,TGTGCCAGCAGCCCCCGTGCGGACCTAACATTTTATGGCTACACCTTC
TRBV6-2/TRBV6-3,-,TRBJ1-5,-,CASSYQQTNQPQHF,TGTGCCAGCAGTTATCAGCAAACCAATCAGCCCCAGCATTTT
TRBV2,-,TRBJ2-7,many,CASGAGTPHEQYF,TGTGCCAGCGGCGCAGGAACTCCTCACGAGCAGTACTTC
TRBV6-6,-,TRBJ2-2,-,CASSPDTGELCF,TGTGCCAGCAGTCCTGACACCGGGGAGCTGTGTTTT
TRBV4-2,-,TRBJ2-7,many,CASSQENSAYEQYF,TGTGCCAGCAGCCAAGAAAATTCAGCCTACGAGCAGTACTTC
TRBV9,TRBD2,TRBJ2-7,many,CASSPRGLADEQYF,TGTGCCAGCAGCCCACGGGGACTAGCGGACGAGCAGTACTTC
TRBV27,-,TRBJ2-7,-,CASRDRETPEQYF,TGTGCCAGCAGGGACAGAGAGACTCCGGAGCAGTACTTC
TRBV18,-,TRBJ2-3,-,CASSPPTLDTQYF,TGTGCCAGCTCACCACCGACCCTAGATACGCAGTATTTT
TRBV25-1,-,TRBJ2-1,many,CASSEFLHNEQFF,TGTGCCAGCAGTGAATTCCTGCACAATGAGCAGTTCTTC
TRBV5-1,-,TRBJ1-2,-,CASSLGLDTEAGYTF,TGCGCCAGCAGCTTGGGCCTTGACACAGAAGCTGGCTACACCTTC
TRBV7-9,-,TRBJ1-1,few,CASSSPIGTEAFF,TGTGCCAGCAGCTCCCCGATAGGGACTGAAGCTTTCTTT
TRBV5-3,-,TRBJ1-6,-,CASSFGAGRRGNNSPLHF,TGTGCCAGCAGCTTCGGGGCCGGAAGGAGGGGAAATAATTCACCCCTCCACTTT